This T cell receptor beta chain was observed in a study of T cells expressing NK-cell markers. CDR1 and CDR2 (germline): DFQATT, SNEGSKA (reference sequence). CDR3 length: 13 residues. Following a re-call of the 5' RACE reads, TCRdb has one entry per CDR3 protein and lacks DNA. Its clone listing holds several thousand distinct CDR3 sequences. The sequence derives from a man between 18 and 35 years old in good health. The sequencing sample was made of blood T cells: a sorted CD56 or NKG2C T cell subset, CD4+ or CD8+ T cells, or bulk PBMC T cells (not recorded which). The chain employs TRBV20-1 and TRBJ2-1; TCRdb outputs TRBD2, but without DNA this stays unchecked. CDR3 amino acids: CSASGTSLGEQFF.